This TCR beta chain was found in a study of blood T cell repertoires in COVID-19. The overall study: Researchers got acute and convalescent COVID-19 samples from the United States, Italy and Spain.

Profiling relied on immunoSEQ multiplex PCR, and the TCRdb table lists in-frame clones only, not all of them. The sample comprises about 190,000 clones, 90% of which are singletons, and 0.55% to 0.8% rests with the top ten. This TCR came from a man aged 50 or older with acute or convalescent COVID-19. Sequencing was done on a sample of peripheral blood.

CDR3 region: CASSPPGANEQYV. The CDR3 coding sequence is TGTGCCAGCAGTCCCCCTGGGGCGAACGAGCAGTACGTC. The rearrangement links TRBV6-2 or TRBV6-3 to TRBJ2-7; a possible D gene is TRBD1 (5 bases). V shed 5 bases and J shed 5 bases, with 13 bases lying between them. CDR3 length: 13 residues. Looked up from germline, CDR1 is MNHEY and CDR2 is SVGEGT.